This entry describes one TCR beta chain. Its antigen is unknown. The data were produced by immunoSEQ multiplex PCR, yet TCRdb's version contains in-frame clones alone and is incomplete. The table records 100,000 to 120,000 clones, 55% to 70% of them present only once. The J segment lost 2 bases and the V segment lost 5 bases, leaving 4 bases of the junction unmatched. The CDR3 is 14 amino acids. Germline values: CDR1 MNHEY, CDR2 SVGAGI. This specimen comes from a study of shared clonotypes between healthy human individuals. Study-wide points: Sampling involved blood alone; tissue repertoires likely differ.

The chain has TRBV6-5 and TRBJ2-7; 9 nucleotides match TRBD1. This receptor was obtained from a woman younger than 45 in good health. What was sequenced was memory CD8+ T cells sorted from blood. Subset reported: CD45RO+ cells pooled with CCR7-negative TemRA cells. The CDR3 DNA follows: TGTGCCAGCAGTGACCGGGACAGGGCCTACGAGCAGTACTTC. It codes for CASSDRDRAYEQYF.